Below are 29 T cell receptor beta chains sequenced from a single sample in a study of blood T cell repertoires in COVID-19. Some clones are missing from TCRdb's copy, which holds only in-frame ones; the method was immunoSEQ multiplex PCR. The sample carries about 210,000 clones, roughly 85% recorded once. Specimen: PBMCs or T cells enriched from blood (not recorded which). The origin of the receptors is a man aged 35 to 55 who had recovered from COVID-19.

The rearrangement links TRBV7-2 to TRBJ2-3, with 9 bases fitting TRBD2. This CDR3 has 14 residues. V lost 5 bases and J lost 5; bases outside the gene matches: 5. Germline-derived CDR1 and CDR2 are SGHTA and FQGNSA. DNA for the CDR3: TGTGCCAGCAGCCTGACTAGCGGAAGAGATACGCAGTATTTT. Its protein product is CASSLTSGRDTQYF.

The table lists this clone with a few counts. CDR3 loop: CASSRSETWSSYEQYF. In nucleotides, the CDR3 is TGTGCCAGCAGTCGGTCCGAGACATGGTCCTCCTACGAGCAGTACTTC. The chain uses TRBV28 and TRBJ2-7; no firm D call. The V gene lost 5 bases and the J gene lost 0 bases, with 17 bases spanning the gap. Per germline, CDR1 MDHEN and CDR2 SYDVKM. The CDR3 totals 16 residues.

This CDR3 is CASSYTTNTEAFF. CDR3 coding DNA: TGTGCCAGCAGTTACACTACGAACACTGAAGCTTTCTTT. The chain uses TRBV6-2 or TRBV6-3 and TRBJ1-1; unclear D gene. Germline values: CDR1 MNHEY, CDR2 SVGEGT. Trimming took off 2 bases at V and 1 base at J, with 5 bases between the two ends. The CDR3 extends over 13 amino acids.

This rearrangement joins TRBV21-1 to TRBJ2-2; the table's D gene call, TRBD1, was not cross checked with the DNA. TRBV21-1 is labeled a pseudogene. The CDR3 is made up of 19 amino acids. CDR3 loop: CASSTLPRKTGSNTGELFF. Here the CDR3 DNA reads TGTGCCAGCAGCACGCTACCAAGAAAGACAGGGTCGAACACCGGGGAGCTGTTTTTT.

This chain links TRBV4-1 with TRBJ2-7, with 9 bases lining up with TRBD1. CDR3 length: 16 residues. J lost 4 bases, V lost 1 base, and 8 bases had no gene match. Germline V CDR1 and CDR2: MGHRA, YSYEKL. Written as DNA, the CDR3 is TGCGCCAGCAGCCAAGGCGGACAGGGGCCAGGTTACGAGCAGTACTTC. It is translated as CASSQGGQGPGYEQYF.

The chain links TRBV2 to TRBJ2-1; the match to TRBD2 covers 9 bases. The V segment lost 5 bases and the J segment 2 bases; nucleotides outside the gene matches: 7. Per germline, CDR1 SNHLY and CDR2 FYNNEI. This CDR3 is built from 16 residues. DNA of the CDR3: TGTGCCAGCAGTAAGAGTAGCGGGAGCCCCTACAATGAGCAGTTCTTC. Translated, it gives CASSKSSGSPYNEQFF.

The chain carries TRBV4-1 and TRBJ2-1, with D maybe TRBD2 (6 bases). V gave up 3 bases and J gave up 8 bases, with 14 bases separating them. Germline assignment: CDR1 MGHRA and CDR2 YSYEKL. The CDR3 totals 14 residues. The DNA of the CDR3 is TGCGCCAGCAGCCAGGACCGCCGGGGGTATGAGCAGTTCTTC. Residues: CASSQDRRGYEQFF.

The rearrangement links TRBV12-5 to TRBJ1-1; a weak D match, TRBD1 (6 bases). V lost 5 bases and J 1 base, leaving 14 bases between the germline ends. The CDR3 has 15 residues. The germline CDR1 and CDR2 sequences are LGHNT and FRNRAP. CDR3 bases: TGTGCTAGTGGTCCCCCGTGGGGGCGGAACACTGAAGCTTTCTTT. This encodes CASGPPWGRNTEAFF.

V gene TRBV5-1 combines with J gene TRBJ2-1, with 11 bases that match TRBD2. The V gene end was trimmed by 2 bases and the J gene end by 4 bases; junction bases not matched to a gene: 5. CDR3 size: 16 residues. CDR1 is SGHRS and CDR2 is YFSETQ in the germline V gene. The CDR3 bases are TGCGCCAGCAGCTTACTAGCGGGAGCCCTGTACAATGAGCAGTTCTTC. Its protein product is CASSLLAGALYNEQFF. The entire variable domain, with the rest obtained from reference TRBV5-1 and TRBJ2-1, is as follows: KAGVTQTPRYLIKTRGQQVTLSCSPISGHRSVSWYQQTPGQGLQFLFEYFSETQRNKGNFPGRFSGRQFSNSRSEMNVSTLELGDSALYLCASSLLAGALYNEQFFGPGTRLTVL.

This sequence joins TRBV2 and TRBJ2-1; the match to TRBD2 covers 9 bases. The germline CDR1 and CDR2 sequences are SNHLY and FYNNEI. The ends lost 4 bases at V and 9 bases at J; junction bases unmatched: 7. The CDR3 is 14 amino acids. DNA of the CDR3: TGTGCCAGCAGTGGACTAGCGGCCTTGTCTGAGCAGTTCTTC. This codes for CASSGLAALSEQFF.

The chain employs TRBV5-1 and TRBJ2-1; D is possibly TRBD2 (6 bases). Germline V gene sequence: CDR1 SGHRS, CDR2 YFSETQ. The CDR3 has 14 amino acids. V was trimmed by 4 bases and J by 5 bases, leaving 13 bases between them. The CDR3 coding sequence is TGCGCCAGCAGCCCGGGAGCCCCAAACAATGAGCAGTTCTTC. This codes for CASSPGAPNNEQFF. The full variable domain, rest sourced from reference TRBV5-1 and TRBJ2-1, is KAGVTQTPRYLIKTRGQQVTLSCSPISGHRSVSWYQQTPGQGLQFLFEYFSETQRNKGNFPGRFSGRQFSNSRSEMNVSTLELGDSALYLCASSPGAPNNEQFFGPGTRLTVL.

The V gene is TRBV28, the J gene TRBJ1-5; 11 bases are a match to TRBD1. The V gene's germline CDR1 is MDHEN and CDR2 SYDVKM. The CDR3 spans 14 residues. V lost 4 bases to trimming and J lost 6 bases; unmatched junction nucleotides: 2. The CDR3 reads CASSWTGGVQPQHF. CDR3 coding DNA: TGTGCCAGCAGTTGGACAGGGGGCGTTCAGCCCCAGCATTTT.

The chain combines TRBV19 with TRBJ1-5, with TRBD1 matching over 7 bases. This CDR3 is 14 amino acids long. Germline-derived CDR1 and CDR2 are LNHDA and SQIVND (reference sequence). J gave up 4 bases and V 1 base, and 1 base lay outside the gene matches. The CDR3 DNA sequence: TGTGCCAGTAGTATAGTACAGGGGAATCAGCCCCAGCATTTT. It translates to CASSIVQGNQPQHF.

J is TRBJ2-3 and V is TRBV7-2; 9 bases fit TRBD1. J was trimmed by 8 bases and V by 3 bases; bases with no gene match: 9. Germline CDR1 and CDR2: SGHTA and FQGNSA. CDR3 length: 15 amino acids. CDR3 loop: CASSLSGQGSSTQYF. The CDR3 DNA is TGTGCCAGCAGCTTGTCGGGACAGGGTTCCAGTACGCAGTATTTT.

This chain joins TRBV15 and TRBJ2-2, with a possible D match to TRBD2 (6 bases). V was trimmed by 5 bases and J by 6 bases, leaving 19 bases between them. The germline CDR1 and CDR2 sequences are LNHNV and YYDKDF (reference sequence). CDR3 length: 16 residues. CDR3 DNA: TGTGCCACCAGCCCTTTTCTAGGCGGAGGGGCCGGGGAGCTGTTTTTT. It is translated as CATSPFLGGGAGELFF. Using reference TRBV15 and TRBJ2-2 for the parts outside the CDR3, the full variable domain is DAMVIQNPRYQVTQFGKPVTLSCSQTLNHNVMYWYQQKSSQAPKLLFHYYDKDFNNEADTPDNFQSRRPNTSFCFLDIRSPGLGDTAMYLCATSPFLGGGAGELFFGEGSRLTVL.

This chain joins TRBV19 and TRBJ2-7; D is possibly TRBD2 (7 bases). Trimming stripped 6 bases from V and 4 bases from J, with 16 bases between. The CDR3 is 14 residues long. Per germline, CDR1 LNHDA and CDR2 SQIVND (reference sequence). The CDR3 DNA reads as TGTGCCAGTAGCAGATCACAGGGAGGGTACGAGCAGTACTTC. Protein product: CASSRSQGGYEQYF.

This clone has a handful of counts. The CDR3 sequence: CASSPGTVNFMNTEAFF. CDR3 coding DNA: TGTGCCAGCAGCCCCGGGACAGTCAATTTTATGAACACTGAAGCTTTCTTT. This chain uses TRBV7-9 with TRBJ1-1; TRBD1 aligns across 7 bases. Germline assignment: CDR1 SEHNR and CDR2 FQNEAQ (reference sequence). The length of the CDR3 is 17 residues. J was trimmed by 0 bases and V by 5 bases; bases with no gene match: 12.

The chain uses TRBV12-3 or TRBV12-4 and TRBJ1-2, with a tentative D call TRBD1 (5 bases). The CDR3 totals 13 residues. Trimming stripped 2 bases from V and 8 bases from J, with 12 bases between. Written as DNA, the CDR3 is TGTGCCAGCAGTTTAACACGGGGGGTCGGCTACACCTTC. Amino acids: CASSLTRGVGYTF.

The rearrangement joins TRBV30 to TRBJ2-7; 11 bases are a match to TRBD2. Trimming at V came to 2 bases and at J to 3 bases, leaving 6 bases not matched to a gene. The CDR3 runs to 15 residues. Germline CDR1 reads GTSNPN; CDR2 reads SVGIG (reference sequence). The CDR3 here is CAWSTSGSQGYEQYF. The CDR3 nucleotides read TGTGCCTGGAGTACTAGCGGGAGCCAGGGCTACGAGCAGTACTTC.

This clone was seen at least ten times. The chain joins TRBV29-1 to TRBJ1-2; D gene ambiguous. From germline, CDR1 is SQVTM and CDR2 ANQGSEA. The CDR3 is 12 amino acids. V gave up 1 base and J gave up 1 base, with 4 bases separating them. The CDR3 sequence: CSVEGDNYGYTF. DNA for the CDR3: TGCAGCGTTGAAGGAGATAACTATGGCTACACCTTC.

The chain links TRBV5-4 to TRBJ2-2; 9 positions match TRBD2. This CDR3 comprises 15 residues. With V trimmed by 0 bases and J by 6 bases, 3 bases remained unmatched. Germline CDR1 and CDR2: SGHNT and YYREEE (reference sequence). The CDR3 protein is CASSLVAGVPGELFF. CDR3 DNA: TGTGCCAGCAGCTTGGTAGCGGGAGTCCCCGGGGAGCTGTTTTTT.

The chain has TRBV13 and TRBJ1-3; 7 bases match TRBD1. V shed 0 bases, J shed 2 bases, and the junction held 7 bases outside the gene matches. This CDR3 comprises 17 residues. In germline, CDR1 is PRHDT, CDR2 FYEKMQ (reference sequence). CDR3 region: CASSLGPQGKAGNTIYF. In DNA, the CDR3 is TGTGCCAGCAGCTTAGGGCCACAGGGGAAAGCTGGAAACACCATATATTTT.

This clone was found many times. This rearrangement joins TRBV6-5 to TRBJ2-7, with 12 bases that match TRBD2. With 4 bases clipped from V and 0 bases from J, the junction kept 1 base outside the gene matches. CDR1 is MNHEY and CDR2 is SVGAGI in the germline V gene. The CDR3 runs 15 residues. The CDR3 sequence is CASSLTSGSSYEQYF. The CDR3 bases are TGTGCCAGCAGTTTGACTAGCGGGAGCTCCTACGAGCAGTACTTC.

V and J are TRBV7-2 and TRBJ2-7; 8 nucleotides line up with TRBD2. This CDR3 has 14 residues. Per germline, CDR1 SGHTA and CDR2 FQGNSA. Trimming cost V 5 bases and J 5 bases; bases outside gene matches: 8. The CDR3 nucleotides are TGTGCCAGCAGCCAACAAAGCGGGAGACACGAGCAGTACTTC. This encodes CASSQQSGRHEQYF.

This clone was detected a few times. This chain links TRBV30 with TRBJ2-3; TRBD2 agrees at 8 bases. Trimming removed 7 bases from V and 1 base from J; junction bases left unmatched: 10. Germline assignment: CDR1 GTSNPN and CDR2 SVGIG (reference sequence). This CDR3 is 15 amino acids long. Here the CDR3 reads CASTFTSGRTDTQYF. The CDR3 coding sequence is TGTGCCTCAACCTTTACTAGCGGACGCACAGATACGCAGTATTTT.

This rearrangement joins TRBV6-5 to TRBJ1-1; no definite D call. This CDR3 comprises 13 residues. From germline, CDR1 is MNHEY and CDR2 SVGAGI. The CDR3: CASRGSVYTEAFF. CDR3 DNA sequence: TGTGCTAGCCGGGGATCAGTGTACACTGAAGCTTTCTTT.

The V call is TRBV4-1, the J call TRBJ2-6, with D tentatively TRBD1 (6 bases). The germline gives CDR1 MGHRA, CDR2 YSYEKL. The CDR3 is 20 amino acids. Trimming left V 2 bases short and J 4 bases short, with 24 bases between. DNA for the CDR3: TGCGCCAGCAGCCAACCTTACAGGGCACCAGATCTCTTCGGGGCCAACGTCCTGACTTTC. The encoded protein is CASSQPYRAPDLFGANVLTF.

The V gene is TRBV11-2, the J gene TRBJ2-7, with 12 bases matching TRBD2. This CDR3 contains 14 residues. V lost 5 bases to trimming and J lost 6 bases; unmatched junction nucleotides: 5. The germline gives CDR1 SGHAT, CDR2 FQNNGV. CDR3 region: CASSPGLAGSEQYF. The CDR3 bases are TGTGCCAGCAGCCCCGGACTAGCGGGAAGCGAGCAGTACTTC.

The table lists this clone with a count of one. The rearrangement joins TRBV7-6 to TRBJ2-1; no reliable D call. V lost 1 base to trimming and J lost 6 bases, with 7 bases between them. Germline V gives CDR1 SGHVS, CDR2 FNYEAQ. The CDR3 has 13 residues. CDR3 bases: TGTGCCAGCAGCTTAGATATCCGCAATGAGCAGTTCTTC. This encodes CASSLDIRNEQFF.